This T cell receptor beta chain was sequenced during a study of T cells in localized non-small cell lung cancer. Study-level findings and limits: Exceeding tumor, uninvolved adjacent lung had the highest T cell clonality. Greater T cell density in blood accompanied longer overall survival. Only one tumor region was sequenced, so heterogeneity remains possible.

Points on this clone: Its matching antigen is unknown.

The CDR3 extends over 13 amino acids. V gave up 3 bases and J gave up 3 bases, with 9 bases separating them. Germline CDR1 reads SEHNR; CDR2 reads FQNEAQ (reference sequence). Only in-frame clones appear in the TCRdb table, and some are missing; sequencing was by immunoSEQ multiplex PCR. The sample holds around 25,000 clones; around 90% are singletons and the top ten take 2.5% to 3%. This chain connects TRBV7-9 to TRBJ2-7; D is uncertain. This TCR came from a woman aged 35 to 69 with stage I lung adenocarcinoma. The sample consisted of peripheral blood, taken before any cancer treatment. The CDR3 DNA sequence: TGTGCCAGCAGCTTGCCAGGAGACTACGAGCAGTACTTC. This encodes CASSLPGDYEQYF.